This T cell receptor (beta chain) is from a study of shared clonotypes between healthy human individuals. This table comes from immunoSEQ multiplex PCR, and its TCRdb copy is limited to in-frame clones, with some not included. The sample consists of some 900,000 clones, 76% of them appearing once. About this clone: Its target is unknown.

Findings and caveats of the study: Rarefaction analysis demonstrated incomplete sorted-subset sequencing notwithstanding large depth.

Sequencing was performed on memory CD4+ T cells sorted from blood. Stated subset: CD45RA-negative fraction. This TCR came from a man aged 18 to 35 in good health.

As DNA, the CDR3 is TGTGCCAGCAACAGTCCTATCTCGGGCTATGGCTACACCTTC. It specifies CASNSPISGYGYTF. The chain uses TRBV7-2 and TRBJ1-2; D unclear. Germline V lookup: CDR1 SGHTA, CDR2 FQGNSA. The ends were cut back, 7 bases at V and 4 bases at J, with 16 bases in the middle. This CDR3 has 14 residues.